One and the same sample provided the 27 T cell receptor beta chains below, sequenced in a study of shared clonotypes between healthy human individuals. This table comes from immunoSEQ multiplex PCR, and its TCRdb copy is limited to in-frame clones, with some not included. This sample carries 1 million to 1.2 million clones, about 80% of them seen once, and the ten largest clones take 0.89%. Sequenced material: memory CD4+ T cells from PBMCs. Subset described: CD45RA-negative fraction. The receptors were gathered from a man younger than 35 in good health. Some clones in this sample may be carry-over from other donors' samples.

This rearrangement joins TRBV2 to TRBJ2-7; TRBD2 aligns across 11 bases. Germline trimming cut 0 bases from V and 3 bases from J; bases unmatched to any gene: 1. The CDR3 sequence is 15 residues long. Germline CDR1 is SNHLY and CDR2 is FYNNEI. CDR3 sequence (DNA): TGTGCCAGCAGTGAAGCCCTAGCGGGGGGCTACGAGCAGTACTTC. This sequence encodes CASSEALAGGYEQYF.

The chain recombines TRBV5-4 with TRBJ2-3; D remains ambiguous. Trimming left V 4 bases short and J 0 bases short, with 21 bases between. Per germline, CDR1 SGHNT and CDR2 YYREEE (reference sequence). This CDR3 contains 18 residues. Here the CDR3 DNA reads TGTGCCAGCAGCCTGATCACCGGCAGTCCCTATAGCACAGATACGCAGTATTTT. Its protein product is CASSLITGSPYSTDTQYF.

This clone turned up a few times. The chain joins TRBV6-5 to TRBJ1-2; 11 bases are shared with TRBD1. V shed 4 bases and J 7 bases; nucleotides not matched to a gene: 5. Germline CDR1 reads MNHEY; CDR2 reads SVGAGI. The CDR3 is made up of 14 amino acids. DNA for the CDR3: TGTGCCAGCAGTTCCTTTGGGACAGGGGGTGGCTACACCTTC. It codes for CASSSFGTGGGYTF.

The V call is TRBV28, the J call TRBJ2-7, with 8 bases matching TRBD2. CDR1 is MDHEN and CDR2 is SYDVKM in the germline V gene. The ends lost 4 bases at V and 2 bases at J; junction bases unmatched: 13. The CDR3 contains 17 residues. The CDR3 protein is CASSSNPSGLNPYEQYF. The CDR3 region has the DNA TGTGCCAGCAGTTCAAATCCTAGCGGGTTGAATCCCTACGAGCAGTACTTC.

This sequence joins TRBV28 and TRBJ1-5; D ambiguous. The CDR3 is 16 residues long. Trimming took off 7 bases at V and 0 bases at J, with 16 bases between the two ends. CDR1 is MDHEN, CDR2 SYDVKM, per germline. The CDR3, as DNA: TGTGCCAGCATGAACCCACGGATCTATAGCAATCAGCCCCAGCATTTT. It is translated as CASMNPRIYSNQPQHF.

V is TRBV2 and J is TRBJ1-2; D is perhaps TRBD1 (5 bases). The germline CDR1 and CDR2 sequences are SNHLY and FYNNEI. The V end was cut by 6 bases, the J end by 3 bases, with 11 bases between. The CDR3 length is 13 residues. CDR3 DNA: TGTGCCAGCAGGGTTACAGGTCACTATGGCTACACCTTC. It codes for CASRVTGHYGYTF.

This clone was recorded once. This chain links TRBV4-3 with TRBJ2-3; no reliable D call. Germline V lookup: CDR1 LGHNA, CDR2 YSLEER. CDR3 length equals 15 residues. The V end was cut by 4 bases, the J end by 4 bases, with 15 bases between. In DNA form, the CDR3 reads TGCGCCAGCAGCCCCTTCTTAATGGCCGCAGATACGCAGTATTTT. Translating gives CASSPFLMAADTQYF.

The chain has TRBV5-4 and TRBJ2-3; D is ambiguous. Trimming stripped 0 bases from V and 2 bases from J, with 7 bases between. The CDR3 contains 14 residues. CDR1 is SGHNT, CDR2 YYREEE, per germline (reference sequence). CDR3 region: CASSLGGYTDTQYF. CDR3 coding DNA: TGTGCCAGCAGCTTGGGTGGATACACAGATACGCAGTATTTT.

This clone has only a few counts. The chain combines TRBV2 with TRBJ2-3; no definite D call. V was trimmed by 4 bases and J by 0 bases, leaving 11 bases between them. The CDR3 spans 15 residues. In germline, CDR1 is SNHLY, CDR2 FYNNEI. The DNA for the CDR3 is TGTGCCAGCAGTGTTCGCCACGGGAGCACAGATACGCAGTATTTT. Its protein product is CASSVRHGSTDTQYF.

V is TRBV2 and J is TRBJ1-3; TRBD1 matches 8 bases. The germline V gene has CDR1 SNHLY and CDR2 FYNNEI. J was trimmed by 4 bases and V by 3 bases; bases with no gene match: 2. The CDR3 extends over 14 amino acids. The CDR3 nucleotides are TGTGCCAGCAGTGATCGGACAGGGGGAAACACCATATATTTT. It specifies CASSDRTGGNTIYF.

CDR3 residues: CASSIGQAPYNEQFF. CDR3 bases: TGTGCCAGTAGTATAGGTCAGGCGCCCTACAATGAGCAGTTCTTC. The rearrangement joins TRBV19 to TRBJ2-1; D not resolved. The CDR3 sequence is 15 residues long. Per germline, CDR1 LNHDA and CDR2 SQIVND (reference sequence). The V and J ends lost 1 base and 2 bases respectively, with 9 bases between them. The whole variable domain, remainder taken from reference TRBV19 and TRBJ2-1, is DGGITQSPKYLFRKEGQNVTLSCEQNLNHDAMYWYRQDPGQGLRLIYYSQIVNDFQKGDIAEGYSVSREKKESFPLTVTSAQKNPTAFYLCASSIGQAPYNEQFFGPGTRLTVL.

In the case of this clone: A junction end diverges from the germline sequence, so it may reflect a read error. The genes are TRBV4-1 and TRBJ2-2, with TRBD2 matching 7 bases. This CDR3 region has 16 residues. In germline, CDR1 is MGHRA, CDR2 YSYEKL. The CDR3 reads CASSQDSAFQGGGAVF. CDR3 sequence (DNA): TGCGCCAGCAGCCAAGATTCGGCCTTTCAGGGCGGGGGAGCTGTTTTT.

This chain connects TRBV5-8 to TRBJ2-7; no definite D call. V lost 5 bases, J lost 0 bases, and 24 bases lay in between. CDR1 SGHTS and CDR2 YDEGEE come from the germline V gene. The CDR3 is 18 residues long. The CDR3, as DNA: TGTGCCAGCAGAACGATCGTGGCTGTCTACATGGGCTCCTACGAGCAGTACTTC. Protein sequence: CASRTIVAVYMGSYEQYF.

The genes are TRBV5-1 and TRBJ2-1; 11 bases are shared with TRBD2. V gave up 0 bases and J gave up 8 bases; unmatched junction bases: 7. The CDR3 runs to 16 residues. Germline V gene sequence: CDR1 SGHRS, CDR2 YFSETQ. The CDR3: CASSLVVAGGHHEQFF. The CDR3 nucleotides are TGCGCCAGCAGCTTGGTAGTAGCGGGAGGGCACCATGAGCAGTTCTTC.

As DNA, the CDR3 is TGTGCCAGCAGCTCGGCCCTCCCTGGTGAGCAGTTCTTC. Its translation: CASSSALPGEQFF. The V call is TRBV7-2, the J call TRBJ2-1; D gene ambiguous. Trimming took off 4 bases at V and 9 bases at J, with 13 bases between the two ends. The CDR3 spans 13 residues. Germline V CDR1 and CDR2: SGHTA, FQGNSA.

Of note for this clone: This may be a read error, as it is one base from a much larger clone. The identical CDR3 is also encoded by other nucleotide sequences in the sample. The J gene is TRBJ1-1, the V gene TRBV20-1, with 8 nucleotides matching TRBD1. Germline V gene sequence: CDR1 DFQATT, CDR2 SNEGSKA (reference sequence). The CDR3 covers 11 residues. The ends lost 6 bases at V and 4 bases at J; junction bases unmatched: 1. Here the CDR3 DNA reads TGCAGTGCCACAGGGGGCACTGAAGCTTTCTTT. Translating it yields CSATGGTEAFF.

The chain joins TRBV9 to TRBJ2-3; no clear D. Trimming took off 3 bases at V and 5 bases at J, with 19 bases between the two ends. The germline gives CDR1 SGDLS, CDR2 YYNGEE. This CDR3 has 16 amino acids. The CDR3: CASSGQSSYMGDTQYF. CDR3 DNA sequence: TGTGCCAGCAGCGGTCAATCCTCATACATGGGAGATACGCAGTATTTT.

This clone was found a few times. The CDR3 region has the DNA TGTGCCTGGAGTGTACTTTCCCACAATCAGCCCCAGCATTTT. This gives the protein CAWSVLSHNQPQHF. V gene TRBV30 combines with J gene TRBJ1-5; D ambiguous. The germline gives CDR1 GTSNPN, CDR2 SVGIG (reference sequence). V gave up 0 bases and J gave up 3 bases, with 9 bases separating them. The CDR3 sequence is 14 residues long.

This sequence joins TRBV7-8 and TRBJ1-1; D gene unclear. Trimming shortened V by 0 bases and J by 6 bases, and 11 bases separated the two germline ends. This CDR3 has 14 residues. In germline, CDR1 is SGHVS, CDR2 FQNEAQ. DNA for the CDR3: TGTGCCAGCAGCTTAGCTTCGAGGGCATCTGAAGCTTTCTTT. Amino acids: CASSLASRASEAFF.

Only a few counts were recorded for this clone. The rearrangement joins TRBV11-3 to TRBJ2-1; D might be TRBD1 or TRBD2, each matching 5 bases. CDR1 SGHNT and CDR2 YENEEA come from the germline V gene. V shed 3 bases and J shed 9 bases, with 12 bases lying between them. The CDR3 consists of 13 residues. Written as DNA, the CDR3 is TGTGCCAGCAGCTTTGACGGGGACGCTGAGCAGTTCTTC. Amino acid sequence: CASSFDGDAEQFF.

The chain carries TRBV2 and TRBJ1-2; a weak D match, TRBD1 (6 bases). With 4 bases removed from V and 0 bases from J, the gap between germline ends came to 9 bases. The CDR3 runs to 14 residues. In germline, CDR1 is SNHLY, CDR2 FYNNEI. This CDR3 is CASSGQVTNYGYTF. The CDR3, as DNA: TGTGCCAGCAGTGGACAGGTCACTAACTATGGCTACACCTTC.

With respect to this clone: A much larger clone sits a single nucleotide away, making a read error possible. At the DNA level, this CDR3 is encoded by other sequences in the same sample as well. This sequence joins TRBV7-9 and TRBJ1-1, with 8 bases matching TRBD1. The junction had 4 bases not matched to a gene; V was cut back by 6 bases and J by 1 base. The CDR3 runs to 14 residues. Germline lookup yields CDR1 SEHNR and CDR2 FQNEAQ (reference sequence). The CDR3 DNA is TGTGCCAGCAGTTTGGGACAGGCGAACACTGAAGCTTTCTTT. Its protein product is CASSLGQANTEAFF.

This clone was observed a handful of times. The rearrangement links TRBV6-5 to TRBJ1-2, with D maybe TRBD1 (5 bases). V shed 4 bases and J shed 5 bases, with 14 bases lying between them. The CDR3 consists of 14 residues. Germline-derived CDR1 and CDR2 are MNHEY and SVGAGI. CDR3 sequence (DNA): TGTGCCAGCAGTTCCACGGGGCGGATTTATGGCTACACCTTC. It encodes CASSSTGRIYGYTF.

V is TRBV6-5 and J is TRBJ2-1; 7 bases are shared with TRBD1. Per germline, CDR1 MNHEY and CDR2 SVGAGI. This CDR3 has 13 amino acids. V was pared by 5 bases and J by 6 bases, with 4 bases of the junction left unmatched. CDR3 sequence (DNA): TGTGCCAGCAGTCGGGACAGTAGCAATGAGCAGTTCTTC. It translates to CASSRDSSNEQFF.

The J gene is TRBJ2-3, the V gene TRBV5-5; D possibly matches TRBD1 or TRBD2 (6 bases each). The V gene lost 4 bases and the J gene lost 6 bases, with 9 bases spanning the gap. This CDR3 spans 12 amino acids. Germline values: CDR1 SGHKS, CDR2 YYEKEE (reference sequence). CDR3 amino acids: CASSPGADTQYF. The CDR3 nucleotides read TGTGCCAGCAGCCCGGGGGCGGATACGCAGTATTTT.

CDR3 sequence (DNA): TGTGCCAGCAGTTCCCCGGGATGGCAAAACGCGAGAGGGGCCAACGTCCTGACTTTC. It is translated as CASSSPGWQNARGANVLTF. This chain connects TRBV28 to TRBJ2-6, with a tentative D call TRBD2 (5 bases). CDR3 length: 19 amino acids. V dropped 4 bases and J dropped 4 bases, with 23 bases sitting between them. Germline V gene sequence: CDR1 MDHEN, CDR2 SYDVKM.

This chain joins TRBV28 and TRBJ1-2; TRBD1 agrees at 10 bases. The CDR3 runs 15 residues. CDR1 and CDR2 from the germline V gene are MDHEN and SYDVKM. The V segment lost 4 bases and the J segment 5 bases; nucleotides outside the gene matches: 7. DNA for the CDR3: TGTGCCAGCAGTTCGACAGGGGGCGCGGAGTATGGCTACACCTTC. It translates to CASSSTGGAEYGYTF.